The 13 T cell receptor beta chains in this list originate from one sample, sequenced in a study of human T cells and chemical hapten exposure. Indicated time point: patch test 3, about 24 weeks after DPC sensitization. Documented treatment: therapeutic diphenylcyclopropenone sensitization with weekly scalp DPC. One entry per CDR3 protein results from TCRdb running MiXCR on the RACE reads. The sample carries about 82,000 distinct CDR3 sequences, 10% to 15% recorded once. The sequenced sample was whole blood, obtained in connection with sensitization to the hapten diphenylcyclopropenone (DPC). Source of these receptors: a woman between 45 and 65 years old with alopecia areata. Some clones in this sample may be carry-over from other donors' samples.

Many counts were recorded for this clonotype. The chain recombines TRBV11-2 with TRBJ2-7, with D possibly matching TRBD1 (5 bases). In germline, CDR1 is SGHAT, CDR2 FQNNGV. The CDR3 runs 11 residues. Trimming cost V 4 bases and J 6 bases, with 7 bases left between them. CDR3 residues: CASSSRAEQYF. The CDR3, as DNA: TGTGCCAGCAGCTCCAGGGCCGAGCAGTACTTC.

The table lists this clonotype with a few counts. V is TRBV29-1 and J is TRBJ1-4; 7 bases are a match to TRBD1. The V gene end was trimmed by 7 bases and the J gene end by 8 bases; junction bases not matched to a gene: 7. The CDR3 is made up of 12 amino acids. The germline V gene has CDR1 SQVTM and CDR2 ANQGSEA. The CDR3 nucleotides read TGCAGCGCAGGGGGACAGTTGGAAAAACTGTTTTTT. This encodes CSAGGQLEKLFF.

The chain combines TRBV7-6 with TRBJ2-1; possibly TRBD2 for D (6 bases). The V and J ends lost 3 bases and 8 bases respectively, with 8 bases between them. Germline V gene data show CDR1 as SGHVS and CDR2 as FNYEAQ. The CDR3 sequence is 12 residues long. The CDR3 is CASSFGGDEQFF. In DNA form, the CDR3 reads TGTGCCAGCAGCTTCGGCGGGGATGAGCAGTTCTTC.

This clonotype was found a few times. The chain carries TRBV12-3 or TRBV12-4 and TRBJ2-4; no clear D gene. The CDR3 spans 12 residues. Trimming pared 5 bases from V and 5 bases from J, leaving 7 bases between. The CDR3 coding sequence is TGTGCCAGCAGTGCAATCCAAAACATTCAGTACTTC. This encodes CASSAIQNIQYF.

This clonotype was picked up many times. The rearrangement links TRBV16 to TRBJ2-7, with D perhaps TRBD2 (6 bases). This CDR3 is built from 14 residues. CDR1 and CDR2 (germline): KGHSY, FQNENV. The V and J ends lost 4 bases and 4 bases respectively, with 14 bases between them. The CDR3 coding sequence is TGTGCCAGCAGCCCCTGGACTACTCAGTACGAGCAGTACTTC. It codes for CASSPWTTQYEQYF.

This chain uses TRBV20-1 with TRBJ2-3; D may be TRBD2 (5 bases). Trimming pared 0 bases from V and 2 bases from J, leaving 15 bases between. CDR1 DFQATT and CDR2 SNEGSKA come from the germline V gene (reference sequence). The CDR3 extends over 16 amino acids. The CDR3 bases are TGCAGTGCTAGAGATCACGGCGGGCCTCACACAGATACGCAGTATTTT. This sequence encodes CSARDHGGPHTDTQYF.

This clonotype has more than one count but fewer than ten. The chain employs TRBV2 and TRBJ2-1; D gene ambiguous. This CDR3 comprises 13 residues. Trimming stripped 3 bases from V and 12 bases from J, with 15 bases between. The germline V gene encodes CDR1 SNHLY and CDR2 FYNNEI. The CDR3: CASSDLSERGQFF. The DNA of the CDR3 is TGTGCCAGCAGTGACCTCTCTGAGCGCGGGCAGTTCTTC.

This clonotype was seen a few times. The chain combines TRBV5-1 with TRBJ2-7; 9 bases map to TRBD1. The CDR3 is 16 amino acids. Germline assignment: CDR1 SGHRS and CDR2 YFSETQ. V lost 3 bases, J lost 3 bases, and 10 bases stayed unmatched. Here the CDR3 DNA reads TGCGCCAGCAGCTCCTCCGGGGACAGGGTCGTCTACGAGCAGTACTTC. It codes for CASSSSGDRVVYEQYF.

This sequence joins TRBV5-1 and TRBJ1-3; D is undetermined. The CDR3 sequence is 16 residues long. Trimming stripped 0 bases from V and 4 bases from J, with 14 bases between. CDR1 is SGHRS, CDR2 YFSETQ, per germline. In DNA, the CDR3 is TGCGCCAGCAGCTTGGCCGGGTCCGATAGAGGAAACACCATATATTTT. It translates to CASSLAGSDRGNTIYF. The full variable domain, in which reference TRBV5-1 and TRBJ1-3 provide the parts outside the CDR3, is KAGVTQTPRYLIKTRGQQVTLSCSPISGHRSVSWYQQTPGQGLQFLFEYFSETQRNKGNFPGRFSGRQFSNSRSEMNVSTLELGDSALYLCASSLAGSDRGNTIYFGEGSWLTVV.

J is TRBJ2-1 and V is TRBV20-1; 7 nucleotides line up with TRBD2. CDR1 and CDR2 from the germline V gene are DFQATT and SNEGSKA (reference sequence). J gave up 5 bases and V 2 bases, and 6 bases lay outside the gene matches. The CDR3 covers 14 residues. Here the CDR3 reads CSARTASGHNEQFF. CDR3 DNA: TGCAGTGCTAGAACTGCTAGCGGCCACAATGAGCAGTTCTTC.

DNA for the CDR3: TGTGCCAGCAGCGTAGATGGCGGGAGGATGTACGAGCAGTACTTC. Its protein is CASSVDGGRMYEQYF. The gene calls are TRBV9 and TRBJ2-7; 8 bases are shared with TRBD2. The CDR3 loop spans 15 amino acids. The V gene end was trimmed by 0 bases and the J gene end by 4 bases; junction bases not matched to a gene: 6. Germline loops: CDR1 SGDLS, CDR2 YYNGEE. The full variable domain, its missing parts supplied by reference TRBV9 and TRBJ2-7, is DSGVTQTPKHLITATGQRVTLRCSPRSGDLSVYWYQQSLDQGLQFLIQYYNGEERAKGNILERFSAQQFPDLHSELNLSSLELGDSALYFCASSVDGGRMYEQYFGPGTRLTVT.

This clonotype was observed a few times. This rearrangement joins TRBV6-2 or TRBV6-3 to TRBJ2-1; the D gene is possibly TRBD2 (6 bases). Germline values: CDR1 MNHEY, CDR2 SVGEGT. With 8 bases removed from V and 6 bases from J, the gap between germline ends came to 14 bases. The length of the CDR3 is 13 residues. The chain's CDR3 is CASLQGGVNEQFF. The CDR3 region has the DNA TGTGCCAGCCTGCAGGGAGGAGTCAATGAGCAGTTCTTC.

This clonotype has ten or more counts. This chain links TRBV11-2 with TRBJ2-4, with a weak D call TRBD1 (6 bases). The germline gives CDR1 SGHAT, CDR2 FQNNGV. With 5 bases removed from V and 4 bases from J, the gap between germline ends came to 12 bases. This CDR3 contains 14 residues. CDR3 coding DNA: TGTGCCAGCAGCCCCTCAGGGGTTAAAAACATTCAGTACTTC. Protein: CASSPSGVKNIQYF.